Described below is a single T cell receptor beta chain sequence and its context. The antigen is unknown. This sample was included in a study of T cell responses to AZD1222 COVID-19 vaccine. Measured with immunoSEQ multiplex PCR; TCRdb has only the in-frame clones, and not every one. Seen here are about 180,000 clones, around 90% observed once, and the top ten hold less than 2.5%. General observations from the study: Once two AZD1222 doses were given, Spike-specific TCR breadth and depth went up. Unmutated variant regions are reportedly the target of nearly half of TCRs that are spike-specific.

Germline CDR1 and CDR2: LGHDT and YNNKEL (reference sequence). CDR3 length equals 18 residues. V gave up 0 bases and J gave up 4 bases, with 19 bases separating them. This receptor was obtained from an adult who received the AZD1222 COVID-19 vaccine. The sequencing here drew on peripheral blood, taken 28 days after the second AZD1222 dose. The chain carries TRBV3-1 (or the pseudogene TRBV3-2) and TRBJ1-3, with unresolved D. The CDR3 protein is CASSQDPSTPITGNTIYF. DNA for the CDR3: TGTGCCAGCAGCCAAGACCCGTCGACTCCTATCACGGGAAACACCATATATTTT.